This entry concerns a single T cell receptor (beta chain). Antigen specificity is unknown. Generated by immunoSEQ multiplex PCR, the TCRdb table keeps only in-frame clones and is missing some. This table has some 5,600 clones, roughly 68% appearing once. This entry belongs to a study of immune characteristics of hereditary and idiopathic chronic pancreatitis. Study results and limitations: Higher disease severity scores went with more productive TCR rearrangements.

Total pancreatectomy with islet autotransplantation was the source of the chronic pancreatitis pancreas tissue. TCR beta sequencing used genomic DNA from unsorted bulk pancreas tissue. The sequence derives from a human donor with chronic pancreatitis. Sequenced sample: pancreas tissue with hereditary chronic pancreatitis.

The CDR3 sequence is CASSLIAGVSLAKNIQYF. DNA for the CDR3: TGTGCCAGCAGCTTGATAGCGGGGGTGTCGCTAGCCAAAAACATTCAGTACTTC. The chain joins TRBV5-6 to TRBJ2-4, with 9 bases fitting TRBD2. Trimming cost V 1 base and J 0 bases; bases outside gene matches: 8. This CDR3 is 18 amino acids long. Germline values: CDR1 SGHDT, CDR2 YYEEEE.